The sequence of this T cell receptor (beta chain) was determined in a study of T cell repertoires in cytomegalovirus infection (dated by TCRdb to between 2019 and 2020). General notes on the study: Donor HLA type was relevant to the analysis, as public TCR beta signatures indicated carriage of CMV infection together with the matching HLA type.

On this clonotype itself: The antigen it recognizes is unknown. No clone much larger than this one lies a single base away; base qualities are absent.

The instrument was an Illumina HiSeq 1500. The public reads were quality trimmed at Q25 with fastp and then assembled into clones with MiXCR by TCRdb, keeping productive beta chains. Entries that share a CDR3 protein sequence are merged under the most common genes and DNA. The sample has hundreds of thousands of distinct CDR3 sequences on record, approximately 31% of them singletons. The ten top clones hold roughly an eighth of the sample. Points the paper makes about the study in general: Carriers of CMV infection plus the relevant HLA type were discriminated by the cumulative frequency of public TCR beta family members in the study cohort and in an independent roughly 320-donor cohort. In the ex vivo response, HLA-C-restricted CMV-specific TCR beta clonotypes were dominant, and in two of eight donors the single most frequent clonotype came from this HLA-C-restricted group.

V is reduced by 3 bases and J by 7 bases, leaving a spacing of 19 bases between them. CDR1 and CDR2, looked up from the germline V gene, are MNHEY and SVGAGI. The CDR3 covers 16 residues, taking in both the cysteine and the phenylalanine. Kept here is only the CDR3 DNA, which spans 48 bases and is read in frame from base 1. Sample: PBMCs. The clonotype comes from a human donor in good health (CMV status not recorded). Some clones in this sample may be carry-over from other donors' samples. The rearranged chain carries TRBV6-5 and TRBJ2-1; the D gene is perhaps TRBD2, from 5 matching bases. CDR3 sequence: CASSYRGIITTNEQFF. The sequence in DNA is TGTGCCAGCAGTTATAGAGGGATCATTACCACGAATGAGCAGTTCTTC.